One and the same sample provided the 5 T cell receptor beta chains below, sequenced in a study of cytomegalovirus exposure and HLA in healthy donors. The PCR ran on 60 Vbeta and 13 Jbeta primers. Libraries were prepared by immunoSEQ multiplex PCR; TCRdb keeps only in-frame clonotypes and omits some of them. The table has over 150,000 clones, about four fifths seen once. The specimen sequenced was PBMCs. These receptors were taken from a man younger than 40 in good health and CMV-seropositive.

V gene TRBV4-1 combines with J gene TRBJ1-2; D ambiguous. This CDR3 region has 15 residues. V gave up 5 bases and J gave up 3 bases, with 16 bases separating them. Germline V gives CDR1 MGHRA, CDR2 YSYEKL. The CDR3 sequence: CASSSPLGSHYGYTF. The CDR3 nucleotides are TGCGCCAGCAGCAGCCCCCTGGGCAGCCACTATGGCTACACCTTC.

CDR3 loop: CASSLRHRVNTGELFF. The CDR3, as DNA: TGTGCCAGCAGCCTGAGACACCGAGTAAACACCGGGGAGCTGTTTTTT. The chain joins TRBV9 to TRBJ2-2; D gene uncertain. CDR1 is SGDLS and CDR2 is YYNGEE in the germline V gene. V was clipped by 4 bases and J by 2 bases, with 15 bases between them. The CDR3 is 16 residues long.

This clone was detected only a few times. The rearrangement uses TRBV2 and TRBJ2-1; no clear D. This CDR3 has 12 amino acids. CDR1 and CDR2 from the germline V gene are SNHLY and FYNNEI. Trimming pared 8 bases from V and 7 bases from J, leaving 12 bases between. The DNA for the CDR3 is TGTGCCAGCGTACTTACTCGTAATGAGCAGTTCTTC. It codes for CASVLTRNEQFF. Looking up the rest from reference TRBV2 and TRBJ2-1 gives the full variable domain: EPEVTQTPSHQVTQMGQEVILRCVPISNHLYFYWYRQILGQKVEFLVSFYNNEISEKSEIFDDQFSVERPDGSNFTLKIRSTKLEDSAMYFCASVLTRNEQFFGPGTRLTVL.

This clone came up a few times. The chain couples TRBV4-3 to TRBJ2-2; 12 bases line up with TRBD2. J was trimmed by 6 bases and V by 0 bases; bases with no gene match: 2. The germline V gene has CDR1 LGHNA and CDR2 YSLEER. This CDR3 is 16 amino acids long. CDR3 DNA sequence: TGCGCCAGCAGCCAAGACCCTAGCGGGGGGGCCGGGGAGCTGTTTTTT. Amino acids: CASSQDPSGGAGELFF.

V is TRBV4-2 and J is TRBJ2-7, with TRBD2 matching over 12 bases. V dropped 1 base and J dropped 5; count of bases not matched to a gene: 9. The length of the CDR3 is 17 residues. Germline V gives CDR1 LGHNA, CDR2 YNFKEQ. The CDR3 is CASSQASGRAGPNEQYF. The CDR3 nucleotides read TGTGCCAGCAGCCAAGCTAGCGGGAGGGCCGGACCAAACGAGCAGTACTTC.